This TCR beta chain was observed in a study of T-cell memory formation after mild COVID-19. Each CDR3 protein gets one entry after TCRdb re-called the 5' RACE reads with MiXCR. The table records about 240,000 distinct CDR3 sequences, approximately 10% of them present only once. A few counts support this clonotype. There are 15 residues in the CDR3. CDR1 and CDR2 (germline): MGHRA, YSYEKL. Trimming stripped 4 bases from V and 6 bases from J, with 18 bases between. The sample consisted of PBMCs or a T cell subset sorted from them (not recorded which). The TCR comes from a man aged 18 to 29 who had mild COVID-19 (a few samples of this study predate the infection). Cell type and time point are not known. The rearrangement links TRBV4-1 to TRBJ1-2, with D possibly being TRBD1 (6 bases). The CDR3, as DNA: TGCGCCAGCAGCCCGGGGGCAGGGCGAGAGAATGGCTACACCTTC. Translation: CASSPGAGRENGYTF.